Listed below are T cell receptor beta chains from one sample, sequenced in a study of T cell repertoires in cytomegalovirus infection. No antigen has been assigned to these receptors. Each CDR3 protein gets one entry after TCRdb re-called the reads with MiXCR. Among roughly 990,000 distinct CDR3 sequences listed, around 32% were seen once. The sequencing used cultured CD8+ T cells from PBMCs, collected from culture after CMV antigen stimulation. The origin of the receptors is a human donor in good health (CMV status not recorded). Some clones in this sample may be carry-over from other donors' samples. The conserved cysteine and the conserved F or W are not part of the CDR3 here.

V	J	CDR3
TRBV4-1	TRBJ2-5	ASSQEGLLPQTQY
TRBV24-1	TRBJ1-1	ATSTGQGRRGTEAF
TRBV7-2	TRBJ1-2	ASSLPGQGIGDSGYT
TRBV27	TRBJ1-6	ASSVQGAAGSPLH
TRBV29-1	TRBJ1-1	SVFGTGGVGDTEAF
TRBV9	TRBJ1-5	ASSASGGIGSQPQH
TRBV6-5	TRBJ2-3	ASSLGLIGVDTQY
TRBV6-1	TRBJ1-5	AITKETGLVGSNQPQH
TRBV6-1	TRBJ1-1	ASFLLGGERAF
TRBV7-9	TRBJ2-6	ASTPDVRSPSGANVLT
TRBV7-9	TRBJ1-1	ASSPTGGDTEAF
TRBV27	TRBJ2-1	ASRTGYSNEQF
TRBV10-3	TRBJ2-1	AISDPGTSGGANEQF
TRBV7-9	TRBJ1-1	ASTLQGTEAF
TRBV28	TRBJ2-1	ASSFGRGPNNEQF
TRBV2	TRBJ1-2	ASRGSSDT
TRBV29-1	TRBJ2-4	SVPDRNIQY
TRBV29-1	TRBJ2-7	SVVGHYPTDLEQY
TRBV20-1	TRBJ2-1	SARSGTDAFLSVSYNEQF
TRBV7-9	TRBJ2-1	ASGGEGGGSYNEQF
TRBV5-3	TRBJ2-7	ASSLPPRESSYEQY
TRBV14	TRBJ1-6	ASSHQGLVNSPLH
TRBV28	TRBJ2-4	ASSGQGEGLAKNIQY
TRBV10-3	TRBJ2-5	ATLDRRADGETQY
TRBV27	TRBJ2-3	ASSFVAGNTDTQY
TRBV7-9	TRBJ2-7	ASSSLGKGTYEQY
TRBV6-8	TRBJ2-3	ASSGGTSGGWTDTQY
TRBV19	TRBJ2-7	ASRASGAGSYEQY
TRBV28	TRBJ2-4	ASSLEQGRDIQY
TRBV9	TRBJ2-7	ASSANTYEQY
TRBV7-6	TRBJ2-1	ASSLITTREYNEQF
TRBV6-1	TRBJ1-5	ASSEAWERGEGFGQPQH
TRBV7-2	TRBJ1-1	ASSSGLGGTEAF
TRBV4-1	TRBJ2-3	ASSQDSVRATDTQY
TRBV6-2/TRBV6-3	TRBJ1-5	ASSLVLREFQH
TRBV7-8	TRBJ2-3	ASSLAGTSGTDTQY
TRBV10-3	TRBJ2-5	AISELEGQGV
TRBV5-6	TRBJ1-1	ASSLGGQSYEAF
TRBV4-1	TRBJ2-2	ASSQAPTGELF
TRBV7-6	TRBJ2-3	ASSLNSGTDTQY
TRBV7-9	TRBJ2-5	ASSPRDRDWETQY
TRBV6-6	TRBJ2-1	ASSYSRGSSYNEQF
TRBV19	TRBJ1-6	ASSMWSGHPLH
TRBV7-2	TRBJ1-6	ASSPGQGGTRSPLH
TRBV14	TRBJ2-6	ASSQVGSGISGANVLT
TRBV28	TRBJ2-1	ASASYEQF